This record covers a single T cell receptor beta chain. Authors' methods: Reference gene primer amplification gave estimated nucleated cell counts. TCRdb's copy holds only in-frame clones and misses some; the assay was immunoSEQ multiplex PCR. The V and J calls and clone size are taken from that table; D and trimming were inferred from the DNA. This sample has roughly 280,000 clones, with 85% to 90% found just once. Germline CDR1 reads SNHLY; CDR2 reads FYNNEI. The CDR3 totals 15 residues. With 6 bases clipped from V and 4 bases from J, the junction kept 12 bases outside the gene matches. These data originate in a study of blood T cell repertoires in COVID-19.

This TCR derives from a woman in her 30s with acute COVID-19. The chain carries TRBV2 and TRBJ2-7; 7 bases are shared with TRBD2. The material sequenced was PBMCs or T cells enriched from blood (not recorded which). The chain's CDR3 is CASRIRLAEEYEQYF. As DNA, the CDR3 is TGTGCCAGCAGGATAAGGCTAGCGGAAGAATACGAGCAGTACTTC.